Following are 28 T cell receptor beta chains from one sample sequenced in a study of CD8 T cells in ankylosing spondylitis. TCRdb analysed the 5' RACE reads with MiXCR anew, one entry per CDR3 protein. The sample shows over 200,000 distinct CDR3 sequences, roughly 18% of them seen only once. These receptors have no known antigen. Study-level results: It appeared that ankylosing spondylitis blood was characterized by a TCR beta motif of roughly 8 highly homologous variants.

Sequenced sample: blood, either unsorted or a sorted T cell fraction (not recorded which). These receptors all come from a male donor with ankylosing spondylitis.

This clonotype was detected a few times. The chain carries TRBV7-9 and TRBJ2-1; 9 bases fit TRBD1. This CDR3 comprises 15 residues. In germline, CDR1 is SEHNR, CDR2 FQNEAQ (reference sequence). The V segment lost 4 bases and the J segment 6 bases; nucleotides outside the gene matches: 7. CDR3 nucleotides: TGTGCCAGCAGCTCCGGACAGGGGAGGGGCAATGAGCAGTTCTTC. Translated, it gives CASSSGQGRGNEQFF.

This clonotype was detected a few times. The CDR3 region is CASSHPGRDGDEQFF. Written as DNA, the CDR3 is TGTGCCAGCAGCCACCCGGGGCGGGATGGGGATGAGCAGTTCTTC. V and J are TRBV27 and TRBJ2-1; a weak D match, TRBD2 (6 bases). CDR1 and CDR2 (germline): MNHEY, SMNVEV (reference sequence). V was clipped by 6 bases and J by 8 bases, with 20 bases between them. The CDR3 is made up of 15 amino acids.

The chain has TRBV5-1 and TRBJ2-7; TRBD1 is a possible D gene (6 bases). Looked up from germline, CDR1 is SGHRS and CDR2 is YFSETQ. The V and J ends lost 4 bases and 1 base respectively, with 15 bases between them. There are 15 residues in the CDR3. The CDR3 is CASSVTGRGSYEQYF. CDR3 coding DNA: TGCGCCAGCAGCGTGACGGGCAGGGGATCCTACGAGCAGTACTTC.

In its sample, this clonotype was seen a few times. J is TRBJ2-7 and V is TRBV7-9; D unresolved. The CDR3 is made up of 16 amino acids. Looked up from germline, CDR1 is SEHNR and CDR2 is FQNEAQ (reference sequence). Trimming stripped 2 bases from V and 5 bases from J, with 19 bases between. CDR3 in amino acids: CASSLNPRINDDEQYF. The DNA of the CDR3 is TGTGCCAGCAGCTTAAACCCCAGGATAAATGACGACGAGCAGTACTTC.

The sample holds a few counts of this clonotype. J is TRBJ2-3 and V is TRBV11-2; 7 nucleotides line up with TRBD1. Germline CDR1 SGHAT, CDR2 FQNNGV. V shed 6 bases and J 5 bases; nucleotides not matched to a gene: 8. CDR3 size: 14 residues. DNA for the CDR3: TGTGCCAGCAGTCAAAGGGCAGGGGGAGATACGCAGTATTTT. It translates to CASSQRAGGDTQYF.

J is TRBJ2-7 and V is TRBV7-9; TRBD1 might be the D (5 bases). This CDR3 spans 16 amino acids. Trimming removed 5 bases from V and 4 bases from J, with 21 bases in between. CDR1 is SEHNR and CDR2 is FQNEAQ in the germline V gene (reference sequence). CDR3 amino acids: CASSPVSGRASYEQYF. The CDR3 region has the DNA TGTGCCAGCAGCCCGGTGTCTGGCAGGGCATCTTACGAGCAGTACTTC. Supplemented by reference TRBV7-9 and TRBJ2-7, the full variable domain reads DTGVSQNPRHKITKRGQNVTFRCDPISEHNRLYWYRQTLGQGPEFLTYFQNEAQLEKSRLLSDRFSAERPKGSFSTLEIQRTEQGDSAMYLCASSPVSGRASYEQYFGPGTRLTVT.

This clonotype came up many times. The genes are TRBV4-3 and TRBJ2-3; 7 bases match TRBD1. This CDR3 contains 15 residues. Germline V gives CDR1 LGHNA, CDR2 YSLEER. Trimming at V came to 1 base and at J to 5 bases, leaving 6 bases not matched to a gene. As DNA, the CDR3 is TGCGCCAGCAGCCAAGGTACAGGGGTCATAGATACGCAGTATTTT. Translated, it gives CASSQGTGVIDTQYF.

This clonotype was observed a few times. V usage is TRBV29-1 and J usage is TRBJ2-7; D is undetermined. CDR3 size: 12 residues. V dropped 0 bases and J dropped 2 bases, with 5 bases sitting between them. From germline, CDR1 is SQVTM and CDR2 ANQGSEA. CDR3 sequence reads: CSVEDFAYEQYF. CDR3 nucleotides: TGCAGCGTTGAAGATTTCGCCTACGAGCAGTACTTC.

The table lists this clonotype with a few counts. CDR3 in amino acids: CASSQVTGGVYTEAFF. CDR3 DNA sequence: TGTGCCAGCAGCCAAGTCACGGGAGGGGTGTACACTGAAGCTTTCTTT. This sequence joins TRBV4-2 and TRBJ1-1, with a tentative D call TRBD1 (5 bases). V dropped 1 base and J dropped 3 bases, with 15 bases sitting between them. The CDR3 length is 16 residues. From germline, CDR1 is LGHNA and CDR2 YNFKEQ.

CDR3 DNA sequence: TGTGCCAGCAGCTCGTGGACTAGCGGGGGGTACAATGAGCAGTTCTTC. Its protein product is CASSSWTSGGYNEQFF. The V and J genes are TRBV7-9 and TRBJ2-1; 14 bases fit TRBD2. The CDR3 loop spans 16 amino acids. Germline V lookup: CDR1 SEHNR, CDR2 FQNEAQ (reference sequence). Trimming removed 4 bases from V and 4 bases from J; junction bases left unmatched: 3.

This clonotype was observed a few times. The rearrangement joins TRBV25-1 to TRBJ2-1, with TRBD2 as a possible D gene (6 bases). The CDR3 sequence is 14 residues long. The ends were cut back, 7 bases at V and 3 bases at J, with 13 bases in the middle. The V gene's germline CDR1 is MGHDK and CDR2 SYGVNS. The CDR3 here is CASTPRGGYNEQFF. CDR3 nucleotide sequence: TGTGCCAGCACCCCCCGGGGAGGCTACAATGAGCAGTTCTTC.

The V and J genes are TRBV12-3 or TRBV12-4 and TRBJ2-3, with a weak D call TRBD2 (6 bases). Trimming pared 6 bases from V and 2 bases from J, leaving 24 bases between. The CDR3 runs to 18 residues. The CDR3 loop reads CASSHPRTISFYTDTQYF. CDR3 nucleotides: TGTGCCAGCAGCCATCCCCGGACTATCTCATTCTACACAGATACGCAGTATTTT.

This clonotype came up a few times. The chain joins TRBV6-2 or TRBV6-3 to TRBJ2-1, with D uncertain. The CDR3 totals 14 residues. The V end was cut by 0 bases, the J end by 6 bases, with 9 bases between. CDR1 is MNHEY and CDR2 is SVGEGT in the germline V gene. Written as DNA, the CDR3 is TGTGCCAGCAGTTACTCGAGAGTGGGCAATGAGCAGTTCTTC. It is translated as CASSYSRVGNEQFF.

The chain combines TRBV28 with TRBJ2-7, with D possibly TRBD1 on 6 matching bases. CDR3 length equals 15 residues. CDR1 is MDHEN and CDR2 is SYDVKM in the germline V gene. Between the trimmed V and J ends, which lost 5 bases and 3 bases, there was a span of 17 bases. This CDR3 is CASSGDDRSFYEQYF. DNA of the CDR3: TGTGCCAGCAGTGGTGATGACAGGAGTTTCTACGAGCAGTACTTC. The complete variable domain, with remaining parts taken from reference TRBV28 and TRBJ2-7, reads DVKVTQSSRYLVKRTGEKVFLECVQDMDHENMFWYRQDPGLGLRLIYFSYDVKMKEKGDIPEGYSVSREKKERFSLILESASTNQTSMYLCASSGDDRSFYEQYFGPGTRLTVT.

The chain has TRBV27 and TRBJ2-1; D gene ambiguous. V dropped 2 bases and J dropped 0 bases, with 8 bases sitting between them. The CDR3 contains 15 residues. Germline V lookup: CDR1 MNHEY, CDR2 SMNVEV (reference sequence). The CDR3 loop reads CASSLTLSSYNEQFF. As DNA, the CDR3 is TGTGCCAGCAGTTTAACCTTGAGCTCCTACAATGAGCAGTTCTTC.

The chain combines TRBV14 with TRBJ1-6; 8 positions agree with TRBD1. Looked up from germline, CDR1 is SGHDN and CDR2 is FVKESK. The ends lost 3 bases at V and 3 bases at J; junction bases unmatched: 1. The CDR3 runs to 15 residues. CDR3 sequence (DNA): TGTGCCAGCAGCCATGGACAGGGCTATAATTCACCCCTCCACTTT. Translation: CASSHGQGYNSPLHF.

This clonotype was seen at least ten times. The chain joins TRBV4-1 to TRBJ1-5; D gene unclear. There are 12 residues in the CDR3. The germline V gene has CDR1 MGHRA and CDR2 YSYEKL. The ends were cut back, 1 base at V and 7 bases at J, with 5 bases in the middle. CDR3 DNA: TGCGCCAGCAGCCAAGGTAGCCAGCCCCAGCATTTT. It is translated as CASSQGSQPQHF.

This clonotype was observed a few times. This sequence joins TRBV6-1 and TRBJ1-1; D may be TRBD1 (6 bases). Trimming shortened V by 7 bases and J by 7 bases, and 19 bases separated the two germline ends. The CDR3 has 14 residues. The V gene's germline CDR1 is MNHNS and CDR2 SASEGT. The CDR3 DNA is TGTGCCAGCACCCACCACTCAGGGGATGGTGAAGCTTTCTTT. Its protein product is CASTHHSGDGEAFF.

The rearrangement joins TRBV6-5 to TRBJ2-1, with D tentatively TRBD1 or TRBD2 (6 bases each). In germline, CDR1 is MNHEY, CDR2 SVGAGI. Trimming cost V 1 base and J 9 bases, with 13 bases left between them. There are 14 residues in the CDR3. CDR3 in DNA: TGTGCCAGCAGTTACTTCTCCGAGGGGGGTGAGCAGTTCTTC. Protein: CASSYFSEGGEQFF.

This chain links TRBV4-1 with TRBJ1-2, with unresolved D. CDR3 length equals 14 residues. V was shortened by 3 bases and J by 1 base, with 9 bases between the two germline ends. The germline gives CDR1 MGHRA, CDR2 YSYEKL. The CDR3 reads CASSHEPGNYGYTF. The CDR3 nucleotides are TGCGCCAGCAGCCACGAACCGGGTAACTATGGCTACACCTTC.

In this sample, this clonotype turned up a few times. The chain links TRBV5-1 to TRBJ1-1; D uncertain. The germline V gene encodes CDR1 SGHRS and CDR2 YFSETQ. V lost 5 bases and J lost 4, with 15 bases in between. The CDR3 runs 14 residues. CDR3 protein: CASSILGLVTEAFF. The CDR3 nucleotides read TGCGCCAGCAGTATATTAGGGCTGGTCACTGAAGCTTTCTTT.

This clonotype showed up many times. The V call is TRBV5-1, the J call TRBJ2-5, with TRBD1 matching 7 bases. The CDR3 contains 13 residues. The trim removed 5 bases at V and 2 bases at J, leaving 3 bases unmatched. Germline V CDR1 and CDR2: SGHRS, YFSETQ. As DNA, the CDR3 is TGCGCCAGCAGGGGGACAGCTCAAGAGACCCAGTACTTC. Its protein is CASRGTAQETQYF. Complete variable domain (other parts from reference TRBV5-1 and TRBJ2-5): KAGVTQTPRYLIKTRGQQVTLSCSPISGHRSVSWYQQTPGQGLQFLFEYFSETQRNKGNFPGRFSGRQFSNSRSEMNVSTLELGDSALYLCASRGTAQETQYFGPGTRLLVL.

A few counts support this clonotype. The CDR3 sequence is CASTPRGLDEQFF. CDR3 in DNA: TGTGCCAGCACCCCCCGGGGCCTCGACGAGCAGTTCTTC. J is TRBJ2-1 and V is TRBV28; either TRBD1 or TRBD2 may supply D (5 bases each). The CDR3 runs 13 residues. V dropped 7 bases and J dropped 10 bases, with 17 bases sitting between them. Germline CDR1 and CDR2: MDHEN and SYDVKM.

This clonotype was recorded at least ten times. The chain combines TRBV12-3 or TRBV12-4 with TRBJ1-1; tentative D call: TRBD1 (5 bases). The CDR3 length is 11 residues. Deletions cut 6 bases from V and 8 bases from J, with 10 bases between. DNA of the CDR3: TGTGCCAGCAGCCGGGACGTGGAAGCTTTCTTT. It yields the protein CASSRDVEAFF.

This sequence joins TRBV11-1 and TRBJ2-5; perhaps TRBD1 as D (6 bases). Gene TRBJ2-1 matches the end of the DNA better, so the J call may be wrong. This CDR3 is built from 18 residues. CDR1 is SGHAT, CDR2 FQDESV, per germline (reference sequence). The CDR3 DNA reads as TGTGCCAGCAGCTTATTTGTACAGGGAAGTAGGTTGTCGGAGACCCAGTTCTTC. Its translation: CASSLFVQGSRLSETQFF.

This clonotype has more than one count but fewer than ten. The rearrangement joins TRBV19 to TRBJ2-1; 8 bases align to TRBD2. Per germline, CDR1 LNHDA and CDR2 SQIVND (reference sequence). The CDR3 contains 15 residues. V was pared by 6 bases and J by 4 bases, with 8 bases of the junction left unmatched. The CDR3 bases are TGTGCCAGTAGACTTCGTAGCGGGAATTACAATGAGCAGTTCTTC. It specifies CASRLRSGNYNEQFF.

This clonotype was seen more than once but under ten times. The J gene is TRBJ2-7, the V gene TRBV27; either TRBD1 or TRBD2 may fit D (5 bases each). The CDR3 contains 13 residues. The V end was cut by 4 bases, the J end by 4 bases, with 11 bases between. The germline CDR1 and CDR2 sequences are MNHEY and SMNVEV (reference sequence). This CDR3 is CASSWGSRYEQYF. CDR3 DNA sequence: TGTGCCAGCAGTTGGGGGAGTAGGTACGAGCAGTACTTC.

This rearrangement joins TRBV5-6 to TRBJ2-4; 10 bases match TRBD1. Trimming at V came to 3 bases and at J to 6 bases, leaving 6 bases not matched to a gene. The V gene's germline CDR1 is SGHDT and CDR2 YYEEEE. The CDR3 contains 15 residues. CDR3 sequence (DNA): TGTGCCAGCAGCTGGCGACAGGGGGCTGGAAACATTCAGTACTTC. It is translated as CASSWRQGAGNIQYF.